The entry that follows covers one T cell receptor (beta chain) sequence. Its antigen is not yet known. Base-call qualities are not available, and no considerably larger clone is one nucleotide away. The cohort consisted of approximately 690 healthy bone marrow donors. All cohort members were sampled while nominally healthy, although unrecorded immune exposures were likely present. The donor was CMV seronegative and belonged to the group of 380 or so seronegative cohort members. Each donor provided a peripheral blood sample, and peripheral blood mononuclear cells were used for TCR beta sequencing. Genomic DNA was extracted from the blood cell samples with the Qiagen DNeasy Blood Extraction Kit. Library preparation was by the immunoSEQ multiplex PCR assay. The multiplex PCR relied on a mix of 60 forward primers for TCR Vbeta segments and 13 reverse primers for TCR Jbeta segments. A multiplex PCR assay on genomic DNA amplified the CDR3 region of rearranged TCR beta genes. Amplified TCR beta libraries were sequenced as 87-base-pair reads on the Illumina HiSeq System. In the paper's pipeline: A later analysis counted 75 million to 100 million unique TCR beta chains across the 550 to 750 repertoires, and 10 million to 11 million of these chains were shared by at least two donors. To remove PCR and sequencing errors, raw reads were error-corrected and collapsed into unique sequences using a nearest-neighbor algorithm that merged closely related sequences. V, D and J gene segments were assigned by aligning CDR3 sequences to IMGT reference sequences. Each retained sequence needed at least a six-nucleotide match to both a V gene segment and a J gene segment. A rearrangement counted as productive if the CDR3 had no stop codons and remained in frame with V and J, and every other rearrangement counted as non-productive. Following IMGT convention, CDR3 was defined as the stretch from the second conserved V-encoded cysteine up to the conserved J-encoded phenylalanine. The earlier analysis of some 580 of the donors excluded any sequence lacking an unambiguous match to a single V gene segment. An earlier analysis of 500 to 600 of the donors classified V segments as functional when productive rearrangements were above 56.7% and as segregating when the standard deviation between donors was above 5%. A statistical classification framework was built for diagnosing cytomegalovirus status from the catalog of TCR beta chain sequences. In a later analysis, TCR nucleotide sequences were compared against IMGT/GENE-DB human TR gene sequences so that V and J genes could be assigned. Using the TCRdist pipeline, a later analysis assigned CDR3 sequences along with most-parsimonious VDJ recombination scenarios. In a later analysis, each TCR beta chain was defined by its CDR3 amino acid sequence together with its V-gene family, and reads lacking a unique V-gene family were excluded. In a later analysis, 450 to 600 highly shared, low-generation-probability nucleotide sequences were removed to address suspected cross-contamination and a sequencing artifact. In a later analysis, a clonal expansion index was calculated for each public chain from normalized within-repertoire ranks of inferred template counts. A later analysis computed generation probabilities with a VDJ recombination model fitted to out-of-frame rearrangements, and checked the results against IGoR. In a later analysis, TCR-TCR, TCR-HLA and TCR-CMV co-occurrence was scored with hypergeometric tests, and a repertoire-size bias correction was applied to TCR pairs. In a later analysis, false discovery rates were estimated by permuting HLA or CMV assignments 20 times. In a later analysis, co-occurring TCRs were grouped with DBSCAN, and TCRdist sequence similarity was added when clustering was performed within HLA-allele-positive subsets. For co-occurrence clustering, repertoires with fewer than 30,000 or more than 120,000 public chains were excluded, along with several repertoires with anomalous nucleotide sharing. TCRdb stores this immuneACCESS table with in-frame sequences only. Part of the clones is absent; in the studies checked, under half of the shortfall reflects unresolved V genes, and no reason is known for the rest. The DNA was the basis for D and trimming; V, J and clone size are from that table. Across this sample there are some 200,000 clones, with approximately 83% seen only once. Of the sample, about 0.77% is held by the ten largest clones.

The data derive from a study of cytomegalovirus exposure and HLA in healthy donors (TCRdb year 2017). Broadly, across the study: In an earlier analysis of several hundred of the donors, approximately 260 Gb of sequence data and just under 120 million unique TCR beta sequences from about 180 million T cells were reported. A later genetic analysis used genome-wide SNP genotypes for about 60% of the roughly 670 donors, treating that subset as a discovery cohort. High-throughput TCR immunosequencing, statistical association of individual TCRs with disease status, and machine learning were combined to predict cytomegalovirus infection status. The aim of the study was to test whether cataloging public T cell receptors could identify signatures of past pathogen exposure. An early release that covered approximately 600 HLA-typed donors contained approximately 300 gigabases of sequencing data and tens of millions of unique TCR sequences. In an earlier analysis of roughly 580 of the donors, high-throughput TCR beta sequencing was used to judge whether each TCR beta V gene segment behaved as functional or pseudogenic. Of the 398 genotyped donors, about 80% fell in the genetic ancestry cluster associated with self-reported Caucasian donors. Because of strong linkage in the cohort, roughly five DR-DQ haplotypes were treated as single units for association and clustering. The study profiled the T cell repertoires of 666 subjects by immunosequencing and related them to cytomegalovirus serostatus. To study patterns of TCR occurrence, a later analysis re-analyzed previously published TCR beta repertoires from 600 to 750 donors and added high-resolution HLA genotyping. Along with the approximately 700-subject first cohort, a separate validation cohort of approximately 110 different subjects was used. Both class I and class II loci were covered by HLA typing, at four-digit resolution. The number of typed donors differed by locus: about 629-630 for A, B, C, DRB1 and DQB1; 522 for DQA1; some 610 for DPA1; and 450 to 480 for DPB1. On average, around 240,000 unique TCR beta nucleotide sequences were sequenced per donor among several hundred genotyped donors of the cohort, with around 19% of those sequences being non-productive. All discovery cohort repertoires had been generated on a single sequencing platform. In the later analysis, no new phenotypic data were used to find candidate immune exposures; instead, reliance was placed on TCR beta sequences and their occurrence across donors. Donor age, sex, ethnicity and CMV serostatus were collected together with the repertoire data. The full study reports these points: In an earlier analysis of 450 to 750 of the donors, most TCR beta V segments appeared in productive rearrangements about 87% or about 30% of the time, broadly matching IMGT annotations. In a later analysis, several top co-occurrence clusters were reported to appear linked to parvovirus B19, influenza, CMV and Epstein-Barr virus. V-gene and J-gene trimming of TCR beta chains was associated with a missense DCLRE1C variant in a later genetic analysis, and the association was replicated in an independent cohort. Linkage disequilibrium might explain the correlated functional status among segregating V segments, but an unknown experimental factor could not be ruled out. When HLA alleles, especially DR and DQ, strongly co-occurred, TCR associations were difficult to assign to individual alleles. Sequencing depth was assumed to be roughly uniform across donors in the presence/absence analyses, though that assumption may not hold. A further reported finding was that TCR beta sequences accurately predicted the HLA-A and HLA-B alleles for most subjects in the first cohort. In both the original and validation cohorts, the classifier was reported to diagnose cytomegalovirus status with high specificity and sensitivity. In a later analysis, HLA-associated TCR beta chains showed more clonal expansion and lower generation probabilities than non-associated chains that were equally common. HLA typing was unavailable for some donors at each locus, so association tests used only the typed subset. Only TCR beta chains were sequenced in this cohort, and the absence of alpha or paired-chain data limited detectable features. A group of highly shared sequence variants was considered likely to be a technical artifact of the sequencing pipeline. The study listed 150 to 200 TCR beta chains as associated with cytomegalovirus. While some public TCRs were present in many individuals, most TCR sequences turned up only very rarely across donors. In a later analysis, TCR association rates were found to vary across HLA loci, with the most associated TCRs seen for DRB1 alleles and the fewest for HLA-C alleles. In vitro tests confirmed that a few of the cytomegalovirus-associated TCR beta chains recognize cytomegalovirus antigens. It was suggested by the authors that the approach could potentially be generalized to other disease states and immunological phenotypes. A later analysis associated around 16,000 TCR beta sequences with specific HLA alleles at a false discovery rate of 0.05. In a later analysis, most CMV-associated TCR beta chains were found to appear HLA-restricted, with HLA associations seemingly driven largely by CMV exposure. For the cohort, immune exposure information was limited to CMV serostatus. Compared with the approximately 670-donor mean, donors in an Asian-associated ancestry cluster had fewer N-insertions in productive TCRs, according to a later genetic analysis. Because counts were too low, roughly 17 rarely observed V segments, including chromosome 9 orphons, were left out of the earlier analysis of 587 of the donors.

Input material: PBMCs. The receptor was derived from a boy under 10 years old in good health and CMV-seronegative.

The DNA sequence is as follows: TGTGCCAGCAGCTTAGAGCGCGGGAACACCGGGGAGCTGTTTTTT. Protein translation: CASSLERGNTGELFF. The chain is encoded by TRBV11-2 joined to TRBJ2-2, with the identity of the D gene unclear. Via the germline V gene, CDR1 is SGHAT and CDR2 FQNNGV. The germline ends are 6 bases apart after V is trimmed by 0 bases and J by 1 base. Including the terminal cysteine and phenylalanine, the CDR3 comprises 15 residues. Only CDR3 DNA remains: 45 bases, in frame from the first base.